The entry that follows covers one T cell receptor (beta chain) sequence. What it binds is not known. Both 60 Vbeta primers and 13 Jbeta primers went into the PCR. The method was immunoSEQ multiplex PCR; TCRdb's version includes in-frame clones alone and lacks a portion of them. Here the sample table reports some 120,000 clones. This record belongs to a study of cytomegalovirus exposure and HLA in healthy donors. Though probably carrying unrecorded immune exposures, donors were nominally healthy at sampling. Trimming cost V 6 bases and J 3 bases; bases outside gene matches: 12. This CDR3 is built from 16 residues. The germline V gene has CDR1 MNHEY and CDR2 SMNVEV (reference sequence). Study conclusions and caveats: Three CMV-associated chains proved CMV antigen-specific in vitro. Earlier analysis found most TCR beta V segments productive about 90% or about 30% of the time.

The sequenced sample consisted of PBMCs. The chain has TRBV27 and TRBJ2-3, with 7 positions matching TRBD1. The source is a man aged 25-40 years in good health and CMV-seronegative. CDR3 region: CASSPTPGTETDTQYF. The CDR3 coding sequence is TGTGCCAGCAGCCCCACTCCCGGGACAGAAACAGATACGCAGTATTTT.